The present entry profiles one T cell receptor (beta chain) with its context. Original methodology: Reference gene primers were amplified, and this amplification served to estimate nucleated cell counts. The data were produced by immunoSEQ multiplex PCR, yet TCRdb's version contains in-frame clones alone and is incomplete. That table is the source of V, J and clone size, and D and trimming were worked out from the DNA. The data hold 99,000 or so clones, with about 90% observed a single time. This record comes from a study of blood T cell repertoires in COVID-19. On the study more broadly: Donors in the United States, Italy and Spain gave samples during acute or convalescent COVID-19. The analysed material was cDNA or gDNA that came from T cells, B-cell-depleted T cells, or PBMCs.

CDR1 and CDR2 (germline): KGHDR, SFDVKD. The CDR3 is 17 residues long. After removal of 5 bases from V and 2 bases from J, the junction contained 10 bases not matched to a gene. The chain uses TRBV24-1 and TRBJ1-5, with 8 bases fitting TRBD1. Material for sequencing was peripheral blood. This TCR came from a man in his fifties or sixties with acute or convalescent COVID-19. The CDR3, as DNA: TGTGCCACCAGTGCCACTACAGGGGGGAAGGGCAATCAGCCCCAGCATTTT. It yields the protein CATSATTGGKGNQPQHF.